This T cell receptor (beta chain) was identified in a study of T-cell reconstitution after alpha-beta-depleted transplantation in children. Regarding the study as a whole: TCRbeta diversity was high at day 60 in some patients (a result of surviving recipient T cells and thymic progenitors). Several hundred expanded graft clones reportedly supplied alpha-beta T cells about two months after transplant. T-cell numbers and diversity one year post-transplant derived largely from freshly generated T cells.

On this clonotype: Its antigen is currently unknown.

Unique molecular identifiers tagged the TCRbeta library. Each CDR3 protein gets one entry after TCRdb re-called the PCR reads with MiXCR. The sample contains fewer than 700,000 distinct CDR3 sequences, 10% to 15% of which appear only once. The CDR3 consists of 13 residues. V lost 7 bases, J lost 3 bases, and 7 bases stayed unmatched. Germline V lookup: CDR1 SQVTM, CDR2 ANQGSEA. This chain joins TRBV29-1 and TRBJ1-1; the match to TRBD1 covers 8 bases. The sequencing used PBMCs, mostly from graft donor cells, collected 360 days after TCRalphabeta/CD19-depleted stem cell transplant. This sequence was found in a male patient aged 5 to 17 who had a stem cell transplant for acute myeloid leukemia, so the T cells may come from the graft donor. The CDR3 sequence: CSAETGVDTEAFF. CDR3 sequence (DNA): TGCAGCGCCGAGACAGGGGTCGACACTGAAGCTTTCTTT.